Each of the 24 T cell receptor beta chains below was sequenced from the same sample in a study of beta chain features in type 1 diabetes. General study results and limits: Moderate yet significant TCRB CDR3 shortening was seen in Type 1 diabetes patients in all four CD4+ subsets.

These TCRs are of unknown antigen specificity. Reverse transcription of all isolated RNA meant that expressed TCRB transcripts were sequenced. The repertoire was sequenced with immunoSEQ multiplex PCR; TCRdb's copy has only in-frame clones and lacks some. Altogether about 700,000 clones are present, about an eighth being singletons, with the ten largest covering approximately 0.022%. The sequencing input was naive CD4+ T cells from blood. The receptors were sampled from a man younger than 30 with type 1 diabetes.

The CDR3 loop reads CASRRAVAGYTF. Here the CDR3 DNA reads TGTGCCAGCAGGAGGGCCGTGGCCGGCTACACCTTC. The V call is TRBV2, the J call TRBJ1-2, with D uncertain. The germline CDR1 and CDR2 sequences are SNHLY and FYNNEI. V lost 6 bases and J 8 bases, leaving 13 bases between the germline ends. The CDR3 has 12 amino acids.

This clone was picked up a small number of times. The CDR3 loop is CASSTGQGNTDTQYF. For the CDR3, the DNA is TGTGCCAGCAGCACGGGACAGGGGAACACAGATACGCAGTATTTT. This chain links TRBV7-9 with TRBJ2-3; 10 positions agree with TRBD1. This CDR3 spans 15 amino acids. The germline CDR1 and CDR2 sequences are SEHNR and FQNEAQ (reference sequence). V shed 5 bases and J 2 bases; nucleotides not matched to a gene: 4.

V and J are TRBV7-9 and TRBJ1-3; D unclear. This CDR3 spans 14 amino acids. The V gene lost 2 bases and the J gene lost 0 bases, with 5 bases spanning the gap. CDR1 is SEHNR, CDR2 FQNEAQ, per germline (reference sequence). CDR3 coding DNA: TGTGCCAGCAGCTTATCGGGCTCTGGAAACACCATATATTTT. It yields the protein CASSLSGSGNTIYF.

This clone has only a few counts. The chain recombines TRBV18 with TRBJ2-3, with D perhaps TRBD1 (5 bases). Deletions cut 5 bases from V and 6 bases from J, with 15 bases between. This CDR3 spans 14 amino acids. Germline CDR1 is KGHSH and CDR2 is LQKENI. In DNA form, the CDR3 reads TGTGCCAGCTCATCGCGGACAAGCGATGATACGCAGTATTTT. This translates into CASSSRTSDDTQYF.

V and J are TRBV5-1 and TRBJ2-5; no clear D. The germline V and J ends were trimmed by 1 base and 4 bases, with 8 bases remaining between them. The CDR3 covers 13 residues. Per germline, CDR1 SGHRS and CDR2 YFSETQ. The DNA for the CDR3 is TGCGCCAGCAGCTTGTACAGTGGAGAGACCCAGTACTTC. Translation: CASSLYSGETQYF.

This clone showed up just a few times. The chain links TRBV30 to TRBJ2-2; D call uncertain. In germline, CDR1 is GTSNPN, CDR2 SVGIG (reference sequence). This CDR3 spans 14 amino acids. The V gene lost 3 bases and the J gene lost 1 base, with 9 bases spanning the gap. The CDR3 spells CAWRKSGNTGELFF. CDR3 bases: TGTGCCTGGAGGAAGTCAGGGAACACCGGGGAGCTGTTTTTT.

The genes are TRBV10-3 and TRBJ1-1, with D maybe TRBD1 (5 bases). The CDR3 consists of 17 residues. V lost 0 bases to trimming and J lost 1 base, with 15 bases between them. Looked up from germline, CDR1 is ENHRY and CDR2 is SYGVKD. The CDR3 nucleotides read TGTGCCATCAGTGAGTCTGGGCTGGGACGGTCGAACACTGAAGCTTTCTTT. It specifies CAISESGLGRSNTEAFF.

This clone was counted only a few times. Other DNA sequences in the sample encode the same CDR3. V usage is TRBV6-5 and J usage is TRBJ2-5; D is unclear. The CDR3 runs 13 residues. CDR1 MNHEY and CDR2 SVGAGI come from the germline V gene. Trimming left V 2 bases short and J 4 bases short, with 8 bases between. The CDR3 sequence: CASSYPGTETQYF. In DNA, the CDR3 is TGTGCCAGCAGTTACCCGGGTACAGAGACCCAGTACTTC.

The chain has TRBV5-4 and TRBJ2-7; no reliable D call. From germline, CDR1 is SGHNT and CDR2 YYREEE (reference sequence). This CDR3 contains 15 residues. V lost 4 bases and J lost 6, with 20 bases in between. CDR3: CASSLRAAGPSEQYF. Here the CDR3 DNA reads TGTGCCAGCAGCCTCCGGGCGGCCGGTCCCTCCGAGCAGTACTTC.

The chain links TRBV19 to TRBJ2-3; D might be TRBD1 or TRBD2, each matching 5 bases. Looked up from germline, CDR1 is LNHDA and CDR2 is SQIVND (reference sequence). The CDR3 has 14 amino acids. Trimming took 7 bases from V and 4 from J, leaving 15 bases between them. CDR3 protein: CASTGPPMADTQYF. Here the CDR3 DNA reads TGTGCCAGTACGGGACCTCCCATGGCAGATACGCAGTATTTT.

The rearrangement uses TRBV29-1 and TRBJ1-2; no reliable D call. The germline V gene has CDR1 SQVTM and CDR2 ANQGSEA. V lost 0 bases and J lost 4, with 15 bases in between. CDR3 length: 15 residues. CDR3 coding DNA: TGCAGCGTTGAAGATAGCGGCGGAGTGATCTATGGCTACACCTTC. This sequence encodes CSVEDSGGVIYGYTF.

The V call is TRBV30, the J call TRBJ2-3; D is unresolved. V was trimmed by 8 bases and J by 2 bases, leaving 20 bases between them. Germline V gene lookup returns CDR1 GTSNPN and CDR2 SVGIG (reference sequence). The CDR3 consists of 15 residues. CDR3 sequence reads: CAVSPTTLFTDTQYF. CDR3 bases: TGTGCCGTGTCTCCCACGACTCTCTTCACAGATACGCAGTATTTT.

The V and J genes are TRBV28 and TRBJ2-5, with TRBD2 matching over 8 bases. This CDR3 is 13 amino acids long. Germline trimming cut 6 bases from V and 7 bases from J; bases unmatched to any gene: 7. CDR1 MDHEN and CDR2 SYDVKM come from the germline V gene. The CDR3 DNA reads TGTGCCAGCAGCTCGGGGGGGCCGGCGACCCAGTACTTC. Translated, it gives CASSSGGPATQYF.

The V and J genes are TRBV11-3 and TRBJ2-7; D is possibly TRBD1 (6 bases). Trimming pared 5 bases from V and 3 bases from J, leaving 17 bases between. The germline gives CDR1 SGHNT, CDR2 YENEEA. CDR3 size: 15 residues. CDR3 region: CASSPGQGRGYEQYF. Written as DNA, the CDR3 is TGTGCCAGCAGCCCAGGTCAGGGGAGAGGCTACGAGCAGTACTTC.

This clone was seen only a few times. The chain carries TRBV25-1 and TRBJ2-5; the match to TRBD1 covers 8 bases. There are 13 residues in the CDR3. Trimming at V came to 10 bases and at J to 5 bases, leaving 9 bases not matched to a gene. Looked up from germline, CDR1 is MGHDK and CDR2 is SYGVNS. The chain's CDR3 is CANSDRGLETQYF. The CDR3 DNA reads TGTGCCAACTCCGACAGGGGCCTCGAGACCCAGTACTTC.

This clone showed up just a few times. The V call is TRBV5-1, the J call TRBJ2-7; no reliable D call. V lost 0 bases, J lost 6 bases, and 10 bases lay in between. The germline CDR1 and CDR2 sequences are SGHRS and YFSETQ. The CDR3 sequence is 13 residues long. CDR3 residues: CASSLDATAEQYF. The CDR3 DNA is TGCGCCAGCAGCTTGGACGCTACGGCCGAGCAGTACTTC.

This clone turned up a few times. The chain carries TRBV19 and TRBJ2-1; D might be TRBD2 (5 bases). The CDR3 runs to 18 residues. The V end was cut by 0 bases, the J end by 5 bases, with 20 bases between. Germline V lookup: CDR1 LNHDA, CDR2 SQIVND (reference sequence). This CDR3 is CASSIDRTPGTANNEQFF. In nucleotides, the CDR3 is TGTGCCAGTAGTATAGATCGGACTCCTGGAACTGCTAACAATGAGCAGTTCTTC.

This clone was counted between two and nine times. The genes are TRBV7-9 and TRBJ1-2; D unclear. The CDR3 runs 14 residues. Trimming removed 0 bases at V and 6 bases at J, with 11 bases between. Germline loops: CDR1 SEHNR, CDR2 FQNEAQ (reference sequence). The CDR3 nucleotides read TGTGCCAGCAGCTTAGCCTTTGAGACCGATGGCTACACCTTC. Its translation: CASSLAFETDGYTF.

This clone was picked up a small number of times. This chain links TRBV5-4 with TRBJ1-3, with D possibly matching TRBD1 (6 bases). Trimming took off 3 bases at V and 4 bases at J, with 8 bases between the two ends. There are 13 residues in the CDR3. Germline V gene sequence: CDR1 SGHNT, CDR2 YYREEE (reference sequence). Written as DNA, the CDR3 is TGTGCCAGCAGCTCCACAGGGGGAAACACCATATATTTT. Translated, it gives CASSSTGGNTIYF.

This clone came up a few times. V usage is TRBV29-1 and J usage is TRBJ2-5; D may correspond to TRBD1 or TRBD2 (5 bases each). V was cut by 2 bases and J by 4 bases, with 8 bases left in between. This CDR3 region has 12 residues. CDR1 is SQVTM, CDR2 ANQGSEA, per germline. The CDR3 region has the DNA TGCAGCGTTGAAAGGGACGGAGAGACCCAGTACTTC. Translation gives CSVERDGETQYF.

This clone showed up just a few times. This CDR3 reads CASSLSTGQGQSEQYF. The DNA for the CDR3 is TGTGCCAGCAGTTTATCTACGGGACAGGGGCAGTCCGAGCAGTACTTC. V and J are TRBV27 and TRBJ2-7, with 10 bases matching TRBD1. V shed 0 bases and J 6 bases; nucleotides not matched to a gene: 8. The CDR3 extends over 16 amino acids. CDR1 and CDR2 (germline): MNHEY, SMNVEV (reference sequence).

The rearrangement links TRBV19 to TRBJ1-2; D is ambiguous. The ends were cut back, 4 bases at V and 2 bases at J, with 8 bases in the middle. Per the germline V gene, CDR1 is LNHDA and CDR2 is SQIVND (reference sequence). This CDR3 has 13 amino acids. The CDR3 coding sequence is TGTGCCAGTAGTAACCCTGGGAACTATGGCTACACCTTC. Translated: CASSNPGNYGYTF.

This clone has a handful of counts. The J gene is TRBJ2-7, the V gene TRBV30; 8 bases align to TRBD1. The CDR3 has 13 amino acids. Germline V gene sequence: CDR1 GTSNPN, CDR2 SVGIG (reference sequence). The junction had 3 bases not matched to a gene; V was cut back by 1 base and J by 4 bases. The CDR3 sequence: CAWSGTGNYEQYF. The CDR3 region has the DNA TGTGCCTGGAGTGGGACAGGGAATTACGAGCAGTACTTC.

The rearrangement links TRBV5-1 to TRBJ2-6; no clear D. This CDR3 has 16 residues. Trimming removed 5 bases from V and 2 bases from J, with 14 bases in between. CDR1 is SGHRS, CDR2 YFSETQ, per germline. The CDR3 sequence is CASSPGAQPGANVLTF. The CDR3 bases are TGCGCCAGCAGTCCCGGTGCCCAGCCTGGGGCCAACGTCCTGACTTTC.